This record looks at one TCR beta chain sequence and its context. As yet, its antigen is unknown. This sample was taken from a study of T cells in Graves' hyperthyroidism and ophthalmopathy. Looking at the study overall: Peripheral blood was acquired at first diagnosis, ahead of any therapy whatsoever.

In making diagnoses, clinical symptoms, serum thyroxine and TRAb, thyroid ultrasound and orbital computed tomography were all used. Amplification of TCR beta CDR3 regions was performed using RNA transcripts as template. HTBI primers were used for first-round RT-PCR of the TCR CDR3. TCRdb re-derived calls from the multiplex PCR reads in MiXCR, one entry per CDR3 protein. In the table there are hundreds of thousands of distinct CDR3 sequences, about 15% of which are singletons. Study results and limitations: Blood also showed most of the thyroid clonotypes that were expanded above 0.001. Median prediction lead before ophthalmopathy onset was six to eight months with the model.

Trimming left V 8 bases short and J 1 base short, with 12 bases between. The CDR3 has 14 residues. The germline CDR1 and CDR2 sequences are SGHRS and YFSETQ. The sample consisted of blood. The receptor comes from a woman aged 40 to 50 with Graves' ophthalmopathy. The chain uses TRBV5-1 and TRBJ2-2; possibly TRBD2 for D (5 bases). The CDR3 sequence: CASEFGENTGELFF. CDR3 sequence (DNA): TGCGCCAGTGAGTTCGGGGAGAACACCGGGGAGCTGTTTTTT.